The clone carrying this T cell receptor (beta chain) was detected a few times. These data originate in a study of early T cells in non-severe SARS-CoV-2 infection. The wider study: Sequenced material consisted of bulk RNA (from unsorted whole blood), and chains were unpaired.

TCRdb passed the 5' RACE reads through MiXCR, listing each CDR3 protein once. The data contain 90,000 to 120,000 distinct CDR3 sequences, 9.5% to 13% of them singletons. The ends were cut back, 5 bases at V and 0 bases at J, with 20 bases in the middle. Per germline, CDR1 SGHTA and CDR2 FQGTGA. CDR3 length equals 18 residues. The chain joins TRBV7-3 to TRBJ1-5; tentative D call: TRBD1 (5 bases). Sequencing was performed on whole blood. This TCR was recovered from an adult who was a healthcare worker with PCR-confirmed SARS-CoV-2 infection or an uninfected control (not recorded which). CDR3: CASSPMTAYWPSNQPQHF. Here the CDR3 DNA reads TGTGCCAGCAGCCCGATGACAGCCTACTGGCCTAGCAATCAGCCCCAGCATTTT.